This is a list of T cell receptor beta chains from one sample in a study of T cell therapy after organ transplantation. These receptors' targets are unknown. Profiling relied on immunoSEQ multiplex PCR, and the TCRdb table lists in-frame clones only, not all of them. The table has about 48,000 clones, 94% seen once; the top ten hold around 3.2%. The sequenced sample was CD8+ T cells from blood, obtained before autologous CMV-specific T cell therapy. Receptors originate from a human patient who had received a solid organ transplant and had CMV disease. Each CDR3 is given with its conserved first and last residue. Fields, in order: V gene, J gene, CDR3 protein.

v_gene: TRBV23-1
j_gene: TRBJ2-6
CDR3aa: CASRPLGIKPGHLSGANVLTF

v_gene: TRBV7-6
j_gene: TRBJ2-7
CDR3aa: CASSWYRDYEQYF

v_gene: TRBV4-1
j_gene: TRBJ2-4
CDR3aa: CASSQEWENIQYF

v_gene: TRBV11-2
j_gene: TRBJ2-7
CDR3aa: CASSDNPGAYEQYF

v_gene: TRBV5-1
j_gene: TRBJ1-4
CDR3aa: CASSIWTGRDEKLFF

v_gene: TRBV5-6
j_gene: TRBJ1-2
CDR3aa: CASSLGRMYGYTF

v_gene: TRBV6-1
j_gene: TRBJ2-7
CDR3aa: CASRTGTGGSYEQYF

v_gene: TRBV30
j_gene: TRBJ1-6
CDR3aa: CAWRETGVISPLHF

v_gene: TRBV30
j_gene: TRBJ2-3
CDR3aa: CAWSVTGDADTQYF

v_gene: TRBV28
j_gene: TRBJ2-4
CDR3aa: CASTWTSGRGSKNIQYF

v_gene: TRBV6-5
j_gene: TRBJ1-2
CDR3aa: CASSATGRYGYTF

v_gene: TRBV19
j_gene: TRBJ1-2
CDR3aa: CASRGTEGGYTF

v_gene: TRBV14
j_gene: TRBJ2-7
CDR3aa: CASSHSGTYEQYF

v_gene: TRBV10-3
j_gene: TRBJ2-3
CDR3aa: CAIEPDENTDTQYF

v_gene: TRBV30
j_gene: TRBJ1-3
CDR3aa: CAWSSLWGRYSGNTIYF

v_gene: TRBV15
j_gene: TRBJ2-2
CDR3aa: CATSSRTGELFF

v_gene: TRBV30
j_gene: TRBJ1-1
CDR3aa: CAWSVLGDGSEAFF

v_gene: TRBV19
j_gene: TRBJ1-1
CDR3aa: CASSIGRVNTEAFF

v_gene: TRBV5-1
j_gene: TRBJ2-7
CDR3aa: CASSLGQGFRRSYEQYF

v_gene: TRBV28
j_gene: TRBJ2-3
CDR3aa: CASTTRFSGRVGTDTQYF

v_gene: TRBV4-1
j_gene: TRBJ2-7
CDR3aa: CASSLRLATYEQYF

v_gene: TRBV6-5
j_gene: TRBJ1-5
CDR3aa: CASSLNLNFRHF

v_gene: TRBV27
j_gene: TRBJ2-7
CDR3aa: CATGATNYEQYF

v_gene: TRBV6-5
j_gene: TRBJ1-5
CDR3aa: CASSYDQDMAPQHF